This T cell receptor (beta chain) emerged from a study of blood T cells in healthy people across ages (dated by TCRdb to 2014 to 2015). Notes on the research overall: In model experiments, template switching captured roughly one uniquely barcoded TCR beta cDNA molecule for every two T cells. Using deep sequencing normalized with unique cDNA molecular identifiers, the study measured how TCR beta repertoire diversity changes with age. The donors were divided into four age groups: young (average approximately 17 years), middle-aged (over 35), aged (about 62) and long-lived (about 80). Donors of different ages were randomly distributed across sequencing lanes to avoid experimental bias. Using the same blood draw, the study looked at two additional independent replicas of 1 million unique cDNA reads for two donors, one aged 18 to 29 and the other aged 80 or older. The study at large found these results: The long-lived group showed more naive CD4+ T cells, fewer expanded clones and increased TCR diversity than the aged group, suggesting age selection. Total diversity estimates from one million sequenced T cells were considered lower bounds and underestimates. As age increased, observed TCR beta diversity per million T cells dropped in a roughly linear way, and a significant reduction was already evident by age about 40. The percentage of naive T cells measured by flow cytometry correlated strongly with observed TCR beta diversity. Bulk unsorted PBMC profiling prevented conclusive comparison of naive and antigen-experienced compartments. Because donor CMV infection status was unknown, age-related changes in expanded clonotypes were potentially confounded.

The library was built by means of 5' RACE. TCRdb names Illumina HiSeq 2500 as the instrument used. The second PCR ran for roughly 7 to 12 cycles and used a J-beta primer mix along with a sample-barcoded 5' primer. A template-switch 5' adaptor carrying 12 random nucleotides introduced a unique molecular identifier onto each TCR beta cDNA molecule. At least 2.5 million CDR3-containing paired-end reads were obtained from each sample. The Mint cDNA synthesis kit, primed by a TRBC-specific oligonucleotide, was used to synthesize first-strand cDNA from all RNA. All cDNA was treated with uracil-DNA glycosylase and then went through a first 18-cycle PCR with the universal primers M1SS and BC2_uni_R. The study's processing was this. Each sample was normalized by randomly selecting 1 million high-quality reads, each carrying a distinct molecular identifier. Instead of being binned into consensus sequences, reads with shared molecular identifiers were discarded. MiTCR, run with a Q25 quality threshold and the strictest error-elimination algorithm, handled CDR3 identification, clonotype clustering and error correction. A nonparametric unseen species model with Euler transformation was used to estimate a lower bound on total TCR beta diversity. Starting from the raw public reads, TCRdb applied fastp trimming at Q25, assembled clones with MiXCR and retained in-frame beta chains. For every CDR3 protein sequence, its rows merge into one entry that carries the most common genes and DNA. These V and J calls originate from TCRdb's pipeline instead of the authors' own analysis. The sample records about 670,000 distinct CDR3 sequences, over 40% of which are singletons. Jointly, the top ten make up about 13% of the sample.

CDR1 and CDR2, looked up from the germline V gene, are SGHRS and YFSETQ. From the cysteine through the phenylalanine, the CDR3 covers 15 amino acids. The entry retains the CDR3 DNA only, 45 bases that are in frame from base 1. Comments on this clonotype: Its specific antigen is unknown. The junction departs from the called germline gene at one end, perhaps through a read error.

The donors were roughly 40 Caucasian individuals from Russia, aged roughly 6 to 100 years, who were systemically healthy. Ten milliliters of peripheral blood were drawn from each donor into EDTA-treated Vacutainer tubes. Ficoll-Paque density-gradient centrifugation was used to isolate PBMCs, with at least 6.5 million per sample. Trizol reagent was used to extract total RNA from PBMCs, with at least 5.5 micrograms per sample. The percentages of naive CD45RAhigh/CD27high T cells were determined by flow cytometry on a PBMC aliquot from every donor. This receptor was taken from a woman of 80 years or more in good health. The sequenced sample was blood. The chain joins TRBV5-1 to TRBJ2-1, and 12 junctional nucleotides match TRBD2. CDR3 sequence: CVSSPRTSGDNEQFF. Here is the DNA: TGCGTCAGCAGCCCCCGGACTAGCGGGGACAATGAGCAGTTCTTC. Here the CDR3 is joined to the reference TRBV5-1 and TRBJ2-1 genes, and the full variable domain is: KAGVTQTPRYLIKTRGQQVTLSCSPISGHRSVSWYQQTPGQGLQFLFEYFSETQRNKGNFPGRFSGRQFSNSRSEMNVSTLELGDSALYLCVSSPRTSGDNEQFFGPGTRLTVL.